The rows below give T cell receptor beta chains drawn from one sample of a study of HIV-infected children after antiretroviral therapy interruption. TCRdb re-called the 3' RACE reads with MiXCR, one entry per CDR3 protein. The table shows more than 35,000 distinct CDR3 sequences, with about 7% occurring only once. The sequencing here drew on CD45RA+ CD4+ T cells from PBMCs, pooled from several time points, taken from a donor given antiretroviral therapy, either interrupted or continuous. Receptor source: a pool of human donors with HIV. The CDR3 runs from the conserved cysteine through the conserved F or W. The D gene is left open where the match is weak. Size is stated for part of the rows, as once, few or many counts, or as a class when the clone is expanded.

TRBV5-6,NA,TRBJ2-1,many,CASTMVDGDEQFF,TGTGCCAGCACCATGGTCGACGGGGATGAGCAGTTCTTC
TRBV19,NA,TRBJ2-1,medium-sized,CASSMTGGSYAEQFF,TGTGCCAGCAGTATGACTGGGGGGTCCTATGCTGAGCAGTTCTTC
TRBV5-1,NA,TRBJ2-1,many,CASSLFFLTNYNEQFF,TGCGCCAGCAGCTTGTTTTTTTTGACTAACTACAATGAGCAGTTCTTC
TRBV10-3,NA,TRBJ1-5,many,CASSPTNQAPLF,TGTGCCAGCTCTCCGACAAACCAGGCTCCGCTTTTT
TRBV11-2,NA,TRBJ2-7,many,CASSLDGPGAYEQYF,TGTGCCAGCAGCTTAGACGGGCCGGGTGCCTACGAGCAGTACTTC
TRBV12-3/TRBV12-4,NA,TRBJ2-2,many,CASSWDIHTGELFF,TGTGCCAGCAGCTGGGACATCCACACCGGGGAGCTGTTTTTT
TRBV5-1,TRBD1,TRBJ2-1,few,CASSYPAGQGSVRSYNEQFF,TGCGCCAGCAGCTACCCGGCCGGACAGGGGTCGGTAAGGTCCTACAATGAGCAGTTCTTC
TRBV7-8,TRBD1,TRBJ2-2,many,CASSQRTGANTGELFF,TGTGCCAGCAGCCAACGGACAGGGGCGAACACCGGGGAGCTGTTTTTT
TRBV7-3,TRBD2,TRBJ2-3,NA,CASSLGPSGRRDTQYF,TGTGCCAGCAGCTTAGGTCCTAGCGGGAGGAGAGATACGCAGTATTTT
TRBV6-2/TRBV6-3,NA,TRBJ1-3,many,CASTQRWISSSGNTIYF,TGTGCCAGCACCCAACGCTGGATTTCCAGCTCTGGAAACACCATATATTTT
TRBV5-5,NA,TRBJ2-5,NA,CASSLSGGWETQYF,TGTGCCAGCAGCTTGTCGGGGGGCTGGGAGACCCAGTACTTC
TRBV7-3,NA,TRBJ2-2,many,CASKGLNTGELFF,TGTGCCAGCAAAGGACTGAACACCGGGGAGCTGTTTTTT
TRBV12-3/TRBV12-4,NA,TRBJ2-7,many,CASSLGGRSYEQYF,TGTGCCAGCAGTCTGGGGGGGCGCTCCTATGAACAGTACTTC
TRBV27,TRBD1,TRBJ1-1,NA,CASSSTDRTEAFF,TGTGCCAGCAGTTCCACGGACAGGACTGAAGCTTTCTTT
TRBV20-1,TRBD1,TRBJ2-3,medium-sized,CSAKGGQGTDTQYF,TGCAGTGCAAAGGGGGGACAGGGCACAGATACGCAGTATTTT
TRBV5-1,NA,TRBJ2-1,many,CASSKTAGSSNEQFF,TGCGCCAGCAGCAAAACAGCCGGGTCCTCTAATGAGCAGTTCTTC
TRBV20-1,NA,TRBJ1-6,few,CSARDENRDSPLHF,TGCAGTGCTAGAGATGAGAACAGGGACTCACCCCTCCACTTT
TRBV19,TRBD1,TRBJ2-7,many,CASSRDRGPYEQYF,TGTGCCAGTAGTAGGGACAGGGGGCCCTACGAGCAGTACTTC
TRBV7-2,NA,TRBJ2-6,NA,CASRGWSGANVLTF,TGTGCCAGCCGAGGATGGTCCGGGGCCAACGTCCTGACTTTC
TRBV28,NA,TRBJ2-7,NA,CASSEVTGLYEQYF,TGTGCCAGCAGCGAAGTGACAGGACTCTACGAGCAGTACTTC
TRBV5-1,NA,TRBJ2-2,many,CASSLAFSGELFF,TGCGCCAGCAGCTTGGCCTTTTCCGGGGAGCTGTTTTTT
TRBV30,TRBD2,TRBJ2-1,many,CAWSLGDYAEQFF,TGTGCCTGGAGTCTGGGGGACTATGCTGAGCAGTTCTTC
TRBV20-1,NA,TRBJ1-1,many,CSARGRMNTEAFF,TGCAGTGCTAGAGGTCGGATGAACACTGAAGCTTTCTTT
TRBV12-3/TRBV12-4,TRBD1,TRBJ2-7,many,CASSPSPDRVTYEQYF,TGTGCCAGCAGTCCCAGTCCTGACAGGGTAACCTACGAGCAGTACTTC
TRBV29-1,NA,TRBJ2-1,once,CSVVPYLGTEFF,TGCAGCGTTGTACCCTACCTGGGGACTGAGTTCTTC
TRBV5-1,NA,TRBJ2-6,many,CASSLASGRFVLTF,TGCGCCAGCAGCTTGGCCAGTGGGAGGTTCGTCCTGACTTTC
TRBV19,NA,TRBJ1-5,many,CASKSEGSQPQHF,TGTGCCAGTAAGTCAGAAGGGAGTCAGCCCCAGCATTTT
TRBV7-2,NA,TRBJ2-1,NA,CASSTASGLPVGQFF,TGTGCCAGCAGCACCGCCAGCGGGTTACCCGTGGGGCAGTTCTTC
TRBV12-3/TRBV12-4,NA,TRBJ1-5,many,CASSLGNQAPLF,TGTGCAAGCAGCTTAGGCAACCAGGCTCCGCTTTTT
TRBV27,NA,TRBJ2-1,many,CASSLTGYSYNEQFF,TGTGCCAGCAGTTTGACGGGTTACTCCTACAATGAGCAGTTCTTC
TRBV19,NA,TRBJ1-1,few,CASSSRRGVTEAFF,TGTGCCAGTAGTTCCAGGCGCGGGGTCACTGAAGCTTTCTTT
TRBV5-1,TRBD2,TRBJ2-1,many,CASSLGGLEENEQFF,TGCGCCAGCAGCTTGGGTGGACTAGAGGAAAATGAGCAGTTCTTC
TRBV4-2,TRBD2,TRBJ2-7,many,CASSQVGRGGAYHEQYF,TGTGCCAGCAGCCAAGTGGGTCGGGGAGGGGCTTACCACGAGCAGTACTTC
TRBV29-1,NA,TRBJ2-3,once,CRISEGGVF,TGCAGGATCTCGGAGGGTGGGGTTTTT
TRBV18,TRBD1,TRBJ1-5,many,CASSPGQGINQPQHF,TGTGCCAGCTCACCCGGACAGGGTATCAATCAGCCCCAGCATTTT
TRBV4-2,TRBD1,TRBJ1-3,many,CASSQETGVAGNTIYF,TGTGCCAGCAGCCAAGAGACAGGGGTGGCGGGAAACACCATATATTTT
TRBV2,NA,TRBJ1-6,many,CASSEGGSSYNSPLHF,TGTGCCAGCAGTGAGGGGGGCAGCTCCTATAATTCACCCCTCCACTTT